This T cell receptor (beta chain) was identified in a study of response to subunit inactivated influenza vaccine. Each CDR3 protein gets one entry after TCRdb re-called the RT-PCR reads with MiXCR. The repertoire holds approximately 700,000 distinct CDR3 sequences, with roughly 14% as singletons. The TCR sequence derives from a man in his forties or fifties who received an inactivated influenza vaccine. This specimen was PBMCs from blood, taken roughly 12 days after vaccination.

The CDR3 DNA reads TGTGCCAGCAGAAGACAGGGCCACAACACTGAAGCTTTCTTT. Protein product: CASRRQGHNTEAFF. This rearrangement joins TRBV6-2 or TRBV6-3 to TRBJ1-1; 7 bases map to TRBD1. The V and J ends lost 6 bases and 2 bases, in that order; junction bases with no gene match: 6. Germline V CDR1 and CDR2: MNHEY, SVGEGT. The CDR3 totals 14 residues.